This TCR beta chain was retrieved from a study of technical replicates of blood from a few donors. V lost 4 bases and J lost 4, with 10 bases in between. Germline loops: CDR1 SEHNR, CDR2 FQNEAQ (reference sequence). This CDR3 comprises 13 residues. In regard to this clone: The same CDR3 can be traced to other DNA sequences in this sample.

Method: immunoSEQ multiplex PCR; TCRdb's copy keeps in-frame clones and lacks some. The sample has about 76,000 clones, about 91% seen once. The sequence was collected from a human donor in good health. The sequencing sample was made of T cells isolated from PBMCs. The chain combines TRBV7-9 with TRBJ1-1, with a possible D match to TRBD1 (5 bases). Here the CDR3 reads CASSSQGGTEAFF. The CDR3 DNA reads TGTGCCAGCAGCTCGCAGGGTGGCACTGAAGCTTTCTTT. Together with reference TRBV7-9 and TRBJ1-1, the CDR3 gives the full variable domain: DTGVSQNPRHKITKRGQNVTFRCDPISEHNRLYWYRQTLGQGPEFLTYFQNEAQLEKSRLLSDRFSAERPKGSFSTLEIQRTEQGDSAMYLCASSSQGGTEAFFGQGTRLTVV.